The 20 T cell receptor beta chains below were found in one sample sequenced in a study of cytomegalovirus exposure and HLA in healthy donors. Both 60 Vbeta primers and 13 Jbeta primers went into the PCR. Produced via immunoSEQ multiplex PCR; TCRdb's table is partial and in-frame only. The sample records over 150,000 clones, roughly 80% being singletons. Sample: PBMCs. These receptors were obtained from a woman aged 25 to 39 in good health and CMV-seropositive.

This CDR3 reads CSVRTGDNQPQHF. The CDR3 DNA follows: TGCAGCGTTAGAACAGGGGATAATCAGCCCCAGCATTTT. This chain connects TRBV29-1 to TRBJ1-5, with TRBD1 identical over 7 bases. This CDR3 contains 13 residues. CDR1 SQVTM and CDR2 ANQGSEA come from the germline V gene. The V segment lost 5 bases and the J segment 4 bases; nucleotides outside the gene matches: 5.

J is TRBJ2-7 and V is TRBV6-5; 13 bases map to TRBD2. V gave up 4 bases and J gave up 3 bases; unmatched junction bases: 6. Germline V gives CDR1 MNHEY, CDR2 SVGAGI. The CDR3 sequence is 16 residues long. CDR3 loop: CASSSGLAGALYEQYF. The CDR3 DNA reads TGTGCCAGCAGTTCCGGACTAGCGGGGGCCCTCTACGAGCAGTACTTC.

The rearrangement joins TRBV18 to TRBJ2-1; D is possibly TRBD2 (6 bases). Per the germline V gene, CDR1 is KGHSH and CDR2 is LQKENI. V was clipped by 4 bases and J by 6 bases, with 13 bases between them. This CDR3 is 14 amino acids long. The CDR3 spells CASSRIGGGNEQFF. The CDR3 nucleotides read TGTGCCAGCTCACGCATCGGGGGAGGCAATGAGCAGTTCTTC.

In DNA, the CDR3 is TGTGCCAGCAGTCTTCTAAGGGGGCTCGGGGACATTCAGTACTTC. Its protein product is CASSLLRGLGDIQYF. The genes are TRBV2 and TRBJ2-4, with TRBD1 matching 7 bases. The CDR3 runs to 15 residues. Germline V gives CDR1 SNHLY, CDR2 FYNNEI. Trimming took 5 bases from V and 8 from J; bases not matched to a gene: 12.

The V call is TRBV11-2, the J call TRBJ1-2, with 7 bases aligning to TRBD1. The CDR3 is 15 residues long. V lost 5 bases and J lost 5; bases outside the gene matches: 11. Germline V gene lookup returns CDR1 SGHAT and CDR2 FQNNGV. The CDR3 spells CASSPQGDSLYGYTF. The CDR3 DNA sequence: TGTGCCAGCAGCCCTCAGGGGGACAGTCTATATGGCTACACCTTC. The whole variable domain, filled in from reference TRBV11-2 and TRBJ1-2, reads EAGVAQSPRYKIIEKRQSVAFWCNPISGHATLYWYQQILGQGPKLLIQFQNNGVVDDSQLPKDRFSAERLKGVDSTLKIQPAKLEDSAVYLCASSPQGDSLYGYTFGSGTRLTVV.

The CDR3 DNA is TGTGCCATCAGTGAGTCGTCGTACGAGCAGTACTTC. Translated, it gives CAISESSYEQYF. The gene calls are TRBV10-3 and TRBJ2-7; D not certain. The CDR3 is made up of 12 amino acids. Between the trimmed V and J ends, which lost 0 bases and 4 bases, there was a span of 4 bases. Germline CDR1 is ENHRY and CDR2 is SYGVKD.

The rearrangement joins TRBV7-6 to TRBJ2-7; 10 bases line up with TRBD1. V was pared by 4 bases and J by 3 bases, with 6 bases of the junction left unmatched. The germline gives CDR1 SGHVS, CDR2 FNYEAQ. The CDR3 runs to 15 residues. CDR3 amino acids: CASSWTGGGGYEQYF. Written as DNA, the CDR3 is TGTGCCAGCAGCTGGACAGGGGGGGGCGGCTACGAGCAGTACTTC.

The DNA of the CDR3 is TGTGCCAGCAGCCGTGCCTCACTAGCGGGGGGCGATGAGCAGTTCTTC. It yields the protein CASSRASLAGGDEQFF. The rearrangement joins TRBV5-4 to TRBJ2-1; 12 bases line up with TRBD2. In germline, CDR1 is SGHNT, CDR2 YYREEE (reference sequence). CDR3 length: 16 amino acids. V shed 4 bases, J shed 8 bases, and the junction held 10 bases outside the gene matches.

A few counts support this clone. The V call is TRBV30, the J call TRBJ1-1; D may be TRBD1 (6 bases). In germline, CDR1 is GTSNPN, CDR2 SVGIG (reference sequence). The V end was cut by 4 bases, the J end by 0 bases, with 12 bases between. The CDR3 totals 14 residues. In DNA, the CDR3 is TGTGCCTGGAAGGTACAGGGATTGAACACTGAAGCTTTCTTT. Translating gives CAWKVQGLNTEAFF.

This chain joins TRBV11-2 and TRBJ1-1, with a weak D call TRBD1 (6 bases). The CDR3 runs 17 residues. Trimming pared 1 base from V and 2 bases from J, leaving 17 bases between. Germline V gene data show CDR1 as SGHAT and CDR2 as FQNNGV. The CDR3 DNA follows: TGTGCCAGCAGCTTAGTTGGTCTTAGGGACACCAACACTGAAGCTTTCTTT. This sequence encodes CASSLVGLRDTNTEAFF.

The DNA for the CDR3 is TGTGCCAGCAGCTTCCGTCCCTCGGACGAGCAGTACTTC. Protein: CASSFRPSDEQYF. This chain uses TRBV5-4 with TRBJ2-7; D not certain. Between the trimmed V and J ends, which lost 2 bases and 5 bases, there was a span of 11 bases. Germline assignment: CDR1 SGHNT and CDR2 YYREEE (reference sequence). This CDR3 contains 13 residues.

The chain employs TRBV7-9 and TRBJ1-2, with TRBD1 matching over 10 bases. The V and J ends lost 6 bases and 4 bases, in that order; junction bases with no gene match: 8. CDR3 length: 15 residues. Germline CDR1 SEHNR, CDR2 FQNEAQ (reference sequence). The CDR3 sequence is CASRADRGLFYGYTF. The CDR3 bases are TGTGCCAGCAGGGCTGACAGGGGGCTATTCTATGGCTACACCTTC.

This chain uses TRBV4-1 with TRBJ2-3, with TRBD2 matching over 10 bases. The CDR3 loop spans 19 amino acids. Germline assignment: CDR1 MGHRA and CDR2 YSYEKL. V was clipped by 1 base and J by 4 bases; unmatched bases: 14. CDR3 nucleotide sequence: TGCGCCAGCAGCCAAGCCCGCCTCGGGCTAGCGGGGGCACCAGATACGCAGTATTTT. Translation: CASSQARLGLAGAPDTQYF.

Note on this clone: Other DNA sequences in this sample translate to the same CDR3. This chain uses TRBV5-1 with TRBJ2-1; 12 bases agree with TRBD2. Germline CDR1 SGHRS, CDR2 YFSETQ. Trimming removed 1 base from V and 10 bases from J; junction bases left unmatched: 12. The CDR3 consists of 17 residues. The CDR3 reads CASSLTSGGIRRGEQFF. The CDR3, as DNA: TGCGCCAGCAGCTTGACTAGCGGGGGGATCCGGAGGGGAGAGCAGTTCTTC.

The V gene is TRBV5-1, the J gene TRBJ2-2, with 7 bases identical to TRBD2. After removal of 2 bases from V and 6 bases from J, the junction contained 4 bases not matched to a gene. CDR1 and CDR2 from the germline V gene are SGHRS and YFSETQ. The length of the CDR3 is 14 residues. The CDR3 nucleotides read TGCGCCAGCAGCTTCATGGGGGGGGCCGGGGAGCTGTTTTTT. The encoded protein is CASSFMGGAGELFF. Looking up the rest from reference TRBV5-1 and TRBJ2-2 gives the full variable domain: KAGVTQTPRYLIKTRGQQVTLSCSPISGHRSVSWYQQTPGQGLQFLFEYFSETQRNKGNFPGRFSGRQFSNSRSEMNVSTLELGDSALYLCASSFMGGAGELFFGEGSRLTVL.

This clone was counted a single time. The rearrangement uses TRBV9 and TRBJ2-1; TRBD1 matches at 9 bases. Trimming removed 4 bases from V and 4 bases from J; junction bases left unmatched: 9. This CDR3 comprises 16 residues. Germline assignment: CDR1 SGDLS and CDR2 YYNGEE. The CDR3 nucleotides read TGTGCCAGCAGCCTCACCCGGGGACAGGGATACAATGAGCAGTTCTTC. It codes for CASSLTRGQGYNEQFF.

CDR3 in DNA: TGTGCCAGCAAATTAGGACAGGGGAGCGTCGGCTACACCTTC. Amino acids: CASKLGQGSVGYTF. This chain uses TRBV6-1 with TRBJ1-2; 9 bases agree with TRBD1. The CDR3 covers 14 residues. V was pared by 7 bases and J by 8 bases, with 11 bases of the junction left unmatched. Germline V gives CDR1 MNHNS, CDR2 SASEGT.

The rearrangement uses TRBV7-2 and TRBJ2-7, with 10 bases identical to TRBD2. Germline loops: CDR1 SGHTA, CDR2 FQGNSA. Unmatched junction bases numbered 5, after V lost 5 bases and J lost 1 base. This CDR3 spans 15 amino acids. CDR3: CASSLVAGGSYEQYF. Here the CDR3 DNA reads TGTGCCAGCAGCCTCGTAGCGGGGGGTTCCTACGAGCAGTACTTC.

As DNA, the CDR3 is TGTGCCAGCAGCCTTAAGGGACAGGGGGCGCATGGCTACACCTTC. Amino acid sequence: CASSLKGQGAHGYTF. The J gene is TRBJ1-2, the V gene TRBV5-4; TRBD1 matches 12 bases. The V gene's germline CDR1 is SGHNT and CDR2 YYREEE (reference sequence). The trim removed 4 bases at V and 6 bases at J, leaving 7 bases unmatched. This CDR3 comprises 15 residues.

J is TRBJ1-2 and V is TRBV7-6, with 8 bases that match TRBD1. V was clipped by 3 bases and J by 8 bases; unmatched bases: 5. Germline-derived CDR1 and CDR2 are SGHVS and FNYEAQ. The CDR3 consists of 13 residues. The DNA for the CDR3 is TGTGCCAGCAGCTTCGGACAGGGAGGCGGCTACACCTTC. Translated, it gives CASSFGQGGGYTF.